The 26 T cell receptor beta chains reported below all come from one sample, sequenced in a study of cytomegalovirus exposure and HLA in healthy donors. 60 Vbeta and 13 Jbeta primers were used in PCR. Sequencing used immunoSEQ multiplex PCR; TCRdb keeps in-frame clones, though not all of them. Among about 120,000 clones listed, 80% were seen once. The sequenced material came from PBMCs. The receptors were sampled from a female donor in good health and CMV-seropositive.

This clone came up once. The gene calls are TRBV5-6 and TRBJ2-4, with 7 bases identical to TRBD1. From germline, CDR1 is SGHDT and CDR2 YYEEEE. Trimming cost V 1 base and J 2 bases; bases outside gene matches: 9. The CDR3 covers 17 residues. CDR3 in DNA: TGTGCCAGCAGCTTGCCGGGACAGCCATTACCCAAAAACATTCAGTACTTC. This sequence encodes CASSLPGQPLPKNIQYF. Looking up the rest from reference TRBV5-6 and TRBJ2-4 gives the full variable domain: DAGVTQSPTHLIKTRGQQVTLRCSPKSGHDTVSWYQQALGQGPQFIFQYYEEEERQRGNFPDRFSGHQFPNYSSELNVNALLLGDSALYLCASSLPGQPLPKNIQYFGAGTRLSVL.

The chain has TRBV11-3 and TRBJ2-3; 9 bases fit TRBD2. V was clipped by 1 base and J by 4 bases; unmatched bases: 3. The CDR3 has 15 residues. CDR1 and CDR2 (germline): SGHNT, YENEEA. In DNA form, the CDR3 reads TGTGCCAGCAGCTTAGGGCGGGGGGGCCCAGATACGCAGTATTTT. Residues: CASSLGRGGPDTQYF.

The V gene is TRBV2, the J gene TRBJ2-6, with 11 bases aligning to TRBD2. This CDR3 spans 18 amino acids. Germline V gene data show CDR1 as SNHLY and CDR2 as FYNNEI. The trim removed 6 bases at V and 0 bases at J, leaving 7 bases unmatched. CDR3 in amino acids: CASRETSGALSGANVLTF. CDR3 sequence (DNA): TGTGCCAGCAGGGAGACTAGCGGGGCCCTCTCTGGGGCCAACGTCCTGACTTTC.

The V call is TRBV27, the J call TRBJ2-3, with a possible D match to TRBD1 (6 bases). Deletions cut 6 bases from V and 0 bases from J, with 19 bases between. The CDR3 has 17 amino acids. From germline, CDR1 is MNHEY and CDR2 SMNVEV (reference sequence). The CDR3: CASRTPPGQPSTDTQYF. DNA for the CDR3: TGTGCCAGCAGGACCCCTCCGGGACAACCTAGCACAGATACGCAGTATTTT.

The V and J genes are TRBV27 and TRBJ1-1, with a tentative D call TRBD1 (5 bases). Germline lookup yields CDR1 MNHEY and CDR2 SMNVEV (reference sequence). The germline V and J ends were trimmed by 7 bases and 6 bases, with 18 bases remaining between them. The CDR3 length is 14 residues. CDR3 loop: CASTQGAGPPEAFF. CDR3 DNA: TGTGCCAGCACCCAAGGAGCGGGGCCCCCTGAAGCTTTCTTT.

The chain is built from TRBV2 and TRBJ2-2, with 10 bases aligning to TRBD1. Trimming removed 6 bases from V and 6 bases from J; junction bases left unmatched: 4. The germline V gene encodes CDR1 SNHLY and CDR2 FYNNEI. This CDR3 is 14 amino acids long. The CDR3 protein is CASRGTGAPGELFF. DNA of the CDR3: TGTGCCAGCAGAGGGACAGGGGCCCCCGGGGAGCTGTTTTTT.

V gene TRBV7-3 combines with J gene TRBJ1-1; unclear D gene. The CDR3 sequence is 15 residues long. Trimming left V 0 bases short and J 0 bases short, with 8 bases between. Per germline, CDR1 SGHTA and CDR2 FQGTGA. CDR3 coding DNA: TGTGCCAGCAGCTTAACCGGTTCTATGAACACTGAAGCTTTCTTT. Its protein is CASSLTGSMNTEAFF.

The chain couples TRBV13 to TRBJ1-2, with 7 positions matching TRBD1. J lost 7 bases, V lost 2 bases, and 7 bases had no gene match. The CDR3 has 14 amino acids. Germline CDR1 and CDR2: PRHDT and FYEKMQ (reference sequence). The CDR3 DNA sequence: TGTGCCAGCAGCTTATTATTGCGGGACAGTGGCTACACCTTC. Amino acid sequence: CASSLLLRDSGYTF.

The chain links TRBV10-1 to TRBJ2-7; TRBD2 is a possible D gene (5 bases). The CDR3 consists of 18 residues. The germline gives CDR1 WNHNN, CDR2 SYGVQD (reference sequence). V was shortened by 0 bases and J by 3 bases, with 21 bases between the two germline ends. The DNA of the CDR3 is TGCGCCAGCAGTGAGTCGAAGGACCTCTGGAGCGGATTCTACGAGCAGTACTTC. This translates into CASSESKDLWSGFYEQYF.

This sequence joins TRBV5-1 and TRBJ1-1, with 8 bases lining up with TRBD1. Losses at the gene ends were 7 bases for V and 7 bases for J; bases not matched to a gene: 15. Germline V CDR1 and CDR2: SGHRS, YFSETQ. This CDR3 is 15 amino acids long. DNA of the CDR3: TGCGCCAGCTCCCCCTGGACAGGGAACGATATTGAAGCTTTCTTT. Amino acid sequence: CASSPWTGNDIEAFF.

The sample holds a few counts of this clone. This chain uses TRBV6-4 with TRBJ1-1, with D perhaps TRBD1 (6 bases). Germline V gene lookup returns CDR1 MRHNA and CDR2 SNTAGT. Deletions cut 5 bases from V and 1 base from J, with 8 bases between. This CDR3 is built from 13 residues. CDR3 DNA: TGTGCCAGCAGTCGACAGGAGAACACTGAAGCTTTCTTT. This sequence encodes CASSRQENTEAFF.

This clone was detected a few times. The chain's CDR3 is CASSPRGQNRELFF. The DNA for the CDR3 is TGCGCCAGCAGCCCCCGGGGACAGAACCGGGAACTGTTTTTT. The chain couples TRBV5-1 to TRBJ1-4, with 7 bases that match TRBD1. V lost 4 bases to trimming and J lost 12 bases; unmatched junction nucleotides: 12. Germline V CDR1 and CDR2: SGHRS, YFSETQ. CDR3 length: 14 residues.

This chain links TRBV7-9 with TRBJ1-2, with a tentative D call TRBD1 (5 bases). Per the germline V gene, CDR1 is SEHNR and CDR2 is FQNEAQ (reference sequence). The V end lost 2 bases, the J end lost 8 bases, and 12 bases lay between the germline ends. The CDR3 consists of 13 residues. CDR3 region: CASSLLDSDGYTF. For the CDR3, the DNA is TGTGCCAGCAGCTTACTCGACAGTGACGGCTACACCTTC.

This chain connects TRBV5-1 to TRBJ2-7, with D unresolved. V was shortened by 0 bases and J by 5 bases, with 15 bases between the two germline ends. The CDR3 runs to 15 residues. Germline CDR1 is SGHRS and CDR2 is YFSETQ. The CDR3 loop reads CASSLASGPNHEQYF. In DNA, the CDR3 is TGCGCCAGCAGCTTGGCCTCAGGTCCCAACCACGAGCAGTACTTC.

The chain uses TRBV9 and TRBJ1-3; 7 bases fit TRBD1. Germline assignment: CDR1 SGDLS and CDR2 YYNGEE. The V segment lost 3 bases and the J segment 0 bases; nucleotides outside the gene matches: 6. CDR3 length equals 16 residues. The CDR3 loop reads CASSEQGISSGNTIYF. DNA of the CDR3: TGTGCCAGCAGCGAACAGGGGATAAGCTCTGGAAACACCATATATTTT. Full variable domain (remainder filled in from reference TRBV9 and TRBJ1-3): DSGVTQTPKHLITATGQRVTLRCSPRSGDLSVYWYQQSLDQGLQFLIQYYNGEERAKGNILERFSAQQFPDLHSELNLSSLELGDSALYFCASSEQGISSGNTIYFGEGSWLTVV.

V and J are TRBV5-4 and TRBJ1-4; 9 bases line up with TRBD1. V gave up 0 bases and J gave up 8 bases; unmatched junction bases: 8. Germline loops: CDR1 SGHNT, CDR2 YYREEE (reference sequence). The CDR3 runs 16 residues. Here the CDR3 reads CASSLGPGTGPEKLFF. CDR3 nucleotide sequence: TGTGCCAGCAGCTTGGGCCCCGGGACAGGGCCAGAAAAACTGTTTTTT.

This CDR3 reads CASSGGTGANQPQHF. CDR3 DNA: TGTGCCAGCAGTGGTGGGACAGGGGCAAATCAGCCCCAGCATTTT. J is TRBJ1-5 and V is TRBV2, with TRBD1 matching 10 bases. CDR3 size: 15 residues. J gave up 4 bases and V 4 bases, and 4 bases lay outside the gene matches. CDR1 and CDR2 (germline): SNHLY, FYNNEI.

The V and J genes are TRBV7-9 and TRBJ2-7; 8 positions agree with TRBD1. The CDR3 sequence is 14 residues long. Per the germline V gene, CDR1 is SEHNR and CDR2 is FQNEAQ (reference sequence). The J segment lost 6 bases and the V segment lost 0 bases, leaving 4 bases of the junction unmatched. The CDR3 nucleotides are TGTGCCAGCAGCTTAGCCGGGACAGGCCCCGAGCAGTACTTC. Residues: CASSLAGTGPEQYF.

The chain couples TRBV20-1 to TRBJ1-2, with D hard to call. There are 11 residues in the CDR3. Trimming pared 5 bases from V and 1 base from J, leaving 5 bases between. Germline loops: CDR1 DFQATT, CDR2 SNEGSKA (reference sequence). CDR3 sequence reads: CSAVDNYGYTF. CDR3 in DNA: TGCAGTGCTGTAGATAACTATGGCTACACCTTC.

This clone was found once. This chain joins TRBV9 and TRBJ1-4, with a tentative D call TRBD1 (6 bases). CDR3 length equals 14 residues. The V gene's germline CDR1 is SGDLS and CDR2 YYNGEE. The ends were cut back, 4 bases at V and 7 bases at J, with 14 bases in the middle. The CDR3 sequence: CASSQTGGVEKLFF. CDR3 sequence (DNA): TGTGCCAGCAGCCAGACAGGTGGTGTTGAAAAACTGTTTTTT. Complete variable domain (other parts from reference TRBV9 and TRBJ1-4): DSGVTQTPKHLITATGQRVTLRCSPRSGDLSVYWYQQSLDQGLQFLIQYYNGEERAKGNILERFSAQQFPDLHSELNLSSLELGDSALYFCASSQTGGVEKLFFGSGTQLSVL.

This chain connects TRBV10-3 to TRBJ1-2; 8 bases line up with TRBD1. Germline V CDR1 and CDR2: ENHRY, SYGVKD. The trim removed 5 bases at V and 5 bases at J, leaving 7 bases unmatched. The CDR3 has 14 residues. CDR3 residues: CAISLPGQEYGYTF. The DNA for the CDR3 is TGTGCCATCAGTTTACCGGGACAGGAGTATGGCTACACCTTC.

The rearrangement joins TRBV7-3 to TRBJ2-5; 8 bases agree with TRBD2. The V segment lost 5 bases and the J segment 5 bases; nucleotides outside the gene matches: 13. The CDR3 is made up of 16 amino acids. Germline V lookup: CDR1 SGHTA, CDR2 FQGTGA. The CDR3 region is CASSPKAGALGETQYF. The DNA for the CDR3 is TGTGCCAGCAGCCCAAAAGCGGGGGCCCTAGGGGAGACCCAGTACTTC.

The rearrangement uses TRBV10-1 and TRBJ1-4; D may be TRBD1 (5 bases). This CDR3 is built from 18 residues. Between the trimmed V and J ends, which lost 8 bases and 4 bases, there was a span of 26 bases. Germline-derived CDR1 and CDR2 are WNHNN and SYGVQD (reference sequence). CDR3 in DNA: TGCGCCAGCCACCACGACCCCGAAGGGGAACTGAGTAATGAAAAACTGTTTTTT. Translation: CASHHDPEGELSNEKLFF.

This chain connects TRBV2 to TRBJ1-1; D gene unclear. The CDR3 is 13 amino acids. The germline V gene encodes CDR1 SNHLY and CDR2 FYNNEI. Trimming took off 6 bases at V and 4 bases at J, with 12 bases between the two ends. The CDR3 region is CASRRDPGTEAFF. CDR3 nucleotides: TGTGCCAGCAGGAGGGATCCCGGCACTGAAGCTTTCTTT. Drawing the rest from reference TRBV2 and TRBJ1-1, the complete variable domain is EPEVTQTPSHQVTQMGQEVILRCVPISNHLYFYWYRQILGQKVEFLVSFYNNEISEKSEIFDDQFSVERPDGSNFTLKIRSTKLEDSAMYFCASRRDPGTEAFFGQGTRLTVV.

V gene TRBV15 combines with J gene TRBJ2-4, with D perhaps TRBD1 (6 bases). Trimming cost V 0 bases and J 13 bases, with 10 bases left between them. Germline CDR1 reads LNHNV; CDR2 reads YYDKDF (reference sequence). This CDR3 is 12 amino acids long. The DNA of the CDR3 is TGTGCCACCAGCAGAGATGTAGGACAGCAGTACTTC. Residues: CATSRDVGQQYF.

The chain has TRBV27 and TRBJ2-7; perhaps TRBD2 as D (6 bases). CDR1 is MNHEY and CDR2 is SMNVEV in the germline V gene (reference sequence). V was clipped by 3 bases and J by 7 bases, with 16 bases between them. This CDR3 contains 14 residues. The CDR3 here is CASSFLGSEGEQYF. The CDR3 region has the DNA TGTGCCAGCAGTTTTTTAGGGTCGGAGGGGGAGCAGTACTTC.